This T cell receptor (beta chain) derives from a study of cytomegalovirus exposure and HLA in healthy donors. Here immunoSEQ multiplex PCR was the method, and the copy in TCRdb shows in-frame clones only, minus some. This sample has some 170,000 clones; around nine tenths occur once, and the top ten carry roughly 1.4%. As for this clone: Its antigen is unidentified.

The study, taken as a whole, reports: Investigators reported more than 150 TCR beta chains as tied to cytomegalovirus.

The CDR3 spans 12 residues. The germline V gene encodes CDR1 SGHNT and CDR2 YYREEE (reference sequence). Trimming pared 1 base from V and 10 bases from J, leaving 11 bases between. The study drew the donors from its approximately 110-subject validation cohort, separate from the roughly 700-subject first cohort. Sequencing was done on a sample of PBMCs. The clonotype comes from a woman aged 25 to 39 in good health and CMV-seronegative. The genes are TRBV5-4 and TRBJ1-1; possible D gene TRBD1, 6 bases. Written as DNA, the CDR3 is TGTGCCAGCAGCTTGACAGGGAAGAGAGCTTTCTTT. Its protein is CASSLTGKRAFF.